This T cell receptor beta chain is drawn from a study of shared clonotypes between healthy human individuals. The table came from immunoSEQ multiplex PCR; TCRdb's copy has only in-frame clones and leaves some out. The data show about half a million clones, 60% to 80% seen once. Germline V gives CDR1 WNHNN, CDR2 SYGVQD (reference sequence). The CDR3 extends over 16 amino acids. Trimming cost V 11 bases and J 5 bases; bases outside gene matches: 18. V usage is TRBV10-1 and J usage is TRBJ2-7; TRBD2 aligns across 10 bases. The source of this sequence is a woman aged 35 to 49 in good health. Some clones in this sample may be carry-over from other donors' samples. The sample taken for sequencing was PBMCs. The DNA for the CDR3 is TGCGCCGGGCCCCCCGGACTAGCGGAAATGCACGACGAGCAGTACTTC. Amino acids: CAGPPGLAEMHDEQYF.